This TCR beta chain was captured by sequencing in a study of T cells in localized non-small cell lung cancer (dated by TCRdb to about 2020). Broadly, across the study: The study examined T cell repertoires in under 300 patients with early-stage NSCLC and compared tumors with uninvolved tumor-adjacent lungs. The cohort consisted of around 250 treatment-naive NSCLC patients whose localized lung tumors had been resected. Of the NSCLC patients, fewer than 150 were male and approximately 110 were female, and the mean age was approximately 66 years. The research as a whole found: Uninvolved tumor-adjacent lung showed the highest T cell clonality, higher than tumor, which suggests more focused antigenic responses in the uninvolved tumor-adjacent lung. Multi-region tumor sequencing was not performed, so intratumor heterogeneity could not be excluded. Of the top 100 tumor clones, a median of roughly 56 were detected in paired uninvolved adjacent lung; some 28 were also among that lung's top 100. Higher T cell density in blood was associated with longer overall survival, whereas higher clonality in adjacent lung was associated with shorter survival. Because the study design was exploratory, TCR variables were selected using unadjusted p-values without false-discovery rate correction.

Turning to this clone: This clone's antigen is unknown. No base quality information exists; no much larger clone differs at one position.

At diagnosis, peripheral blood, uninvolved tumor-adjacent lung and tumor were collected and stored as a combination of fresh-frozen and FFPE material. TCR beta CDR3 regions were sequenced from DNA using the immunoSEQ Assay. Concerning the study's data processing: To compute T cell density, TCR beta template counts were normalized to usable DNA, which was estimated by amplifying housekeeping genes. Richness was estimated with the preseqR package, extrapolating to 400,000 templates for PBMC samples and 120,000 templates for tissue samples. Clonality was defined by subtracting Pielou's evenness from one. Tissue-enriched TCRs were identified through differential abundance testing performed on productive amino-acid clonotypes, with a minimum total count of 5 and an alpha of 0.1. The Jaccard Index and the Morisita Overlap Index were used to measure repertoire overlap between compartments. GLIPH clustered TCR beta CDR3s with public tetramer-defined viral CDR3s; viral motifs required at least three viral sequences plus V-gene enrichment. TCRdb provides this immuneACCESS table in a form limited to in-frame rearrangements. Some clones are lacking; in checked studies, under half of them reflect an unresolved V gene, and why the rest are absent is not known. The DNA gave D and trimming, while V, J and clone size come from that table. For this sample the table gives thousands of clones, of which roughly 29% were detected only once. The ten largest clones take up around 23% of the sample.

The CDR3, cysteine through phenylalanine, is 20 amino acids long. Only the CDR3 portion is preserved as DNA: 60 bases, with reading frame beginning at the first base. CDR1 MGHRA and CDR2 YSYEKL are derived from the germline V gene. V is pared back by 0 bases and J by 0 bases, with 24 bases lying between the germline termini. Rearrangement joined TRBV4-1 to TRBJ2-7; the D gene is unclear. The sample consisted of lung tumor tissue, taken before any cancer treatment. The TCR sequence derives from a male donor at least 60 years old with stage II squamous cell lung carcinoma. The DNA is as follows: TGCGCCAGCAGCCAAGAAGTGAGTACTTCCACGGTTCAGAGCTCCTACGAGCAGTACTTC. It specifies CASSQEVSTSTVQSSYEQYF.